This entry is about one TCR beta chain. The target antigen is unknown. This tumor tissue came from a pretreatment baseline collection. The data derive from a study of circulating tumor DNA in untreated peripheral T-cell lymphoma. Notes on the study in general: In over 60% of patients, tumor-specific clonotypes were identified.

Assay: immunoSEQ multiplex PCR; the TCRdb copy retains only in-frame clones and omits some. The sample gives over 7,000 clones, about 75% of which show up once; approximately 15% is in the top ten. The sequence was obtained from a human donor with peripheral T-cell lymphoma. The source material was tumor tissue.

The CDR3 loop is CASSPHLTSGSRQETQYF. For the CDR3, the DNA is TGTGCCAGCAGCCCCCACCTAACTAGCGGGAGTAGACAAGAGACCCAGTACTTC. V and J are TRBV14 and TRBJ2-5; 11 nucleotides align to TRBD2. Germline CDR1 reads SGHDN; CDR2 reads FVKESK. V was clipped by 4 bases and J by 2 bases; unmatched bases: 12. This CDR3 has 18 amino acids. The entire variable domain, with the rest obtained from reference TRBV14 and TRBJ2-5, is as follows: EAGVTQFPSHSVIEKGQTVTLRCDPISGHDNLYWYRRVMGKEIKFLLHFVKESKQDESGMPNNRFLAERTGGTYSTLKVQPAELEDSGVYFCASSPHLTSGSRQETQYFGPGTRLLVL.